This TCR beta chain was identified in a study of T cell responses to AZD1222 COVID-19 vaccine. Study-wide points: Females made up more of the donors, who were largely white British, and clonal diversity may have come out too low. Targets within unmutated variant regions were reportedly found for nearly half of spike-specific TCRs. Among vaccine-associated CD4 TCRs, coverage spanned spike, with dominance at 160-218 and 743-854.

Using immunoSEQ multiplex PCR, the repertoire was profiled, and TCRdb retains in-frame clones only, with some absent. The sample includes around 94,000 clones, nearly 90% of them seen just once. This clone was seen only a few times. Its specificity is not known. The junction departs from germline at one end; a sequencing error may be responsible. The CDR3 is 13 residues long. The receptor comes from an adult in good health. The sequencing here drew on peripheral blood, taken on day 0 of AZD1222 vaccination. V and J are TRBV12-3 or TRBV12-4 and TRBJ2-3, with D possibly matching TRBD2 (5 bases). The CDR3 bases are TGTGCCAGCGGTTTTCGGGACACAGATACGCAGTATTTT. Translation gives CASGFRDTDTQYF.